This T cell receptor (beta chain) was found in a study of early T cells in non-severe SARS-CoV-2 infection. Study-level information: The authors sequenced bulk RNA from unsorted whole blood, leaving chains unpaired. Study outcomes and limitations: The matching step, a VDJdb search, favored anti-spike CD8 responses and missed private and CD4 specificities.

Ten or more counts support this clonotype. Antigen specificity is unknown. Unique molecular identifiers were affixed to single, distinct cDNA molecules. TCRdb fed the 5' RACE reads into MiXCR, producing one record per CDR3 protein. The sample shows 25,000 to 35,000 distinct CDR3 sequences, roughly 6.6% of them seen only once. CDR1 MNHEY and CDR2 SVGAGI come from the germline V gene. This CDR3 is 15 amino acids long. The V end lost 4 bases, the J end lost 1 base, and 13 bases lay between the germline ends. The TCR comes from an adult who was a healthcare worker with PCR-confirmed SARS-CoV-2 infection or an uninfected control (not recorded which). Sequences were obtained from whole blood. This rearrangement joins TRBV6-5 to TRBJ2-5; D uncertain. CDR3 sequence: CASSLLVTAQETQYF. CDR3 bases: TGTGCCAGCAGTTTACTCGTAACGGCCCAAGAGACCCAGTACTTC.